These T cell receptor beta chains were read from a single sample in a study of control samples from healthy donors and cancer patients. Repertoires were generated with immunoSEQ multiplex PCR, while TCRdb's copy carries only in-frame clones and drops some. The sample consists of 82,000 or so clones, roughly 94% of them appearing once. The source material was blood. The receptor set was obtained from a woman aged 18-35 years in good health. Each CDR3 is given with its conserved first and last residue. D genes are given only for firm matches. Not all rows give a size; the values are once, few, many and, for expanded clones, a class.

DNA	CDR3	size	V	D	J
TGTGCCTGGAGTGTACGGTCGCGGATCACCTACGAGCAGTACTTC	CAWSVRSRITYEQYF	NA	TRBV30	NA	TRBJ2-7
TGCGCCAGCAGCTTGGCGCGACCCGGGAGAAATGAGCAGTTCTTC	CASSLARPGRNEQFF	NA	TRBV5-1	NA	TRBJ2-1
TGCGCCAGCAGCTTATCAGTCAGCTCCTACAATGAGCAGTTCTTC	CASSLSVSSYNEQFF	NA	TRBV5-1	NA	TRBJ2-1
TGTGCCAGCAGTCAGGGACTAGCGGGACACGGGGAGACCCAGTACTTC	CASSQGLAGHGETQYF	NA	TRBV6-6	TRBD2	TRBJ2-5
TGTGCCATCAGTGACCTGTCGGACGGGGCCAAAAACATTCAGTACTTC	CAISDLSDGAKNIQYF	once	TRBV10-3	NA	TRBJ2-4
TGTGCCAGCAGCTCCAACCGACCGGACAGGGAAAACACCATATATTTT	CASSSNRPDRENTIYF	NA	TRBV5-4	TRBD1	TRBJ1-3
TGTGCCAGCAGCCAGTTAGCGGGGGGGCCTCGGGATACGCAGTATTTT	CASSQLAGGPRDTQYF	NA	TRBV4-2	TRBD2	TRBJ2-3
TGTGCCAGCAGCCCTACACGACTAGCGGGAGGGCCAAGGCGGTCCTACAATGAGCAGTTCTTC	CASSPTRLAGGPRRSYNEQFF	NA	TRBV28	TRBD2	TRBJ2-1
TGCGCCAGCAGACCGGACTCCGGCTACGAGCAGTACTTC	CASRPDSGYEQYF	NA	TRBV4-1	NA	TRBJ2-7
TGTGCAAGTCGCTTAGTGAGGAGAACCCCGGAGGATCAGCCCCAGCATTTT	CASRLVRRTPEDQPQHF	once	TRBV12-2	NA	TRBJ1-5
TGTGCCAGCAGTATATTACAGGGGGTGTCCGGGGAGCTGTTTTTT	CASSILQGVSGELFF	NA	TRBV28	TRBD1	TRBJ2-2
TGTGCCAGCAGCAATCCTCGGACCCCTACGCAGTATTTT	CASSNPRTPTQYF	NA	TRBV27	NA	TRBJ2-3
TGTGCCAGCAGCTTAGTTGCGGTCTACGAGCAGTACTTC	CASSLVAVYEQYF	NA	TRBV11-1	NA	TRBJ2-7
TGTGCCAGCAGTCGGGGGACGGACCAGTTTGCGTCGGCCCAGTACTTC	CASSRGTDQFASAQYF	once	TRBV25-1	NA	TRBJ2-5
TGTGCCAGCAGTTTTTGGGCGGGAGGGCTACCTACCGAGGCAGATACGCAGTATTTT	CASSFWAGGLPTEADTQYF	NA	TRBV28	TRBD2	TRBJ2-3
TGTGCCAGCGACCGCGTAGATACGCAGTATTTT	CASDRVDTQYF	once	TRBV2	NA	TRBJ2-3
TGTGCCAGCACCGAAAACCCGGGACAGGGGCCGAACACTGAAGCTTTCTTT	CASTENPGQGPNTEAFF	NA	TRBV9	TRBD1	TRBJ1-1
TGTGCCAGCAGCCTTGGACTAGCGGGAGTTAGTGACATTCAGTACTTC	CASSLGLAGVSDIQYF	NA	TRBV3-1/TRBV3-2	TRBD2	TRBJ2-4
TGTGCCAGCAGCTTGGGGGTTACTGGAAACACCATATATTTT	CASSLGVTGNTIYF	NA	TRBV7-9	NA	TRBJ1-3
TGCGCCAGCAGCCAAGACAGTTACGAGCAGTACTTC	CASSQDSYEQYF	NA	TRBV4-1	NA	TRBJ2-7
TGCGCCAGCAGGAGGACTAGCGATTCAGATACGCAGTATTTT	CASRRTSDSDTQYF	NA	TRBV5-1	TRBD2	TRBJ2-3
TGCGCCAGCAGCTTGGGGGGGTCCCGGGAGTCACCCCTCCACTTT	CASSLGGSRESPLHF	NA	TRBV5-1	NA	TRBJ1-6
TGTGCCAGCAGCAAAGGGTGCCAACCTTGTGGGCGGGGGACAGGGAACACTGAAGCTTTCTTT	CASSKGCQPCGRGTGNTEAFF	NA	TRBV21-1	NA	TRBJ1-1
TGTGCCAGCTCACTGGGGCGAGGGGGGCTCACTGAAGCTTTCTTT	CASSLGRGGLTEAFF	NA	TRBV18	NA	TRBJ1-1
TGTGCCAGCACCTTCCCCCCCGACAGCTCCTATAATTCACCCCTCCACTTT	CASTFPPDSSYNSPLHF	NA	TRBV28	NA	TRBJ1-6
TGTGCCAGCAGTATACAGGGGGGTCTTTCCAATGAGCAGTTCTTC	CASSIQGGLSNEQFF	NA	TRBV6-5	TRBD1	TRBJ2-1
TGTGCCAGCAGTTCCACCGGGGACAGCACCTACGAGCAGTACTTC	CASSSTGDSTYEQYF	NA	TRBV28	TRBD1	TRBJ2-7
TGCAGCGTTGAAGACAGGGACACTGAAGCTTTCTTT	CSVEDRDTEAFF	NA	TRBV29-1	NA	TRBJ1-1
TGTGCCAGCAGTTCCTTATCGATGGGCAAATTCTACGAGCAGTACTTC	CASSSLSMGKFYEQYF	NA	TRBV6-5	NA	TRBJ2-7
TGTGCCAGCAGTTTATCACAGGGTCAGAGGCAAGCTTTCTTT	CASSLSQGQRQAFF	NA	TRBV27	NA	TRBJ1-1
TGTGCCAGCAGCTCCCGGTGGAGGGGAGGGCTCATGAACACTGAAGCTTTCTTT	CASSSRWRGGLMNTEAFF	NA	TRBV7-2	NA	TRBJ1-1
TGTGCCAGTAGTCCAGAAGTGGGTGGATGGACCGGGGAGCTGTTTTTT	CASSPEVGGWTGELFF	NA	TRBV19	NA	TRBJ2-2
TGTGCCAGTACCTTGACAGGGTCAAGCAATCAGCCCCAGCATTTT	CASTLTGSSNQPQHF	NA	TRBV19	TRBD1	TRBJ1-5
TGTGCCAGTAGTTCCCAGGGTAATTACGAGCAGTACTTC	CASSSQGNYEQYF	few	TRBV19	NA	TRBJ2-7
TGTGCCAGCAGCCCGGGAGTGGGAACAGATACGCAGTATTTT	CASSPGVGTDTQYF	NA	TRBV28	NA	TRBJ2-3
TGTGCCAGCACCAACGCCAGGCCGGATGGCTACACCTTC	CASTNARPDGYTF	NA	TRBV28	NA	TRBJ1-2
TGTGCCAGCAGTTACCTTGACGGGACAGGGGGAGAGACCCAGTACTTC	CASSYLDGTGGETQYF	NA	TRBV6-5	TRBD1	TRBJ2-5
TGTGCCAGCAGCCGACCCAACACCGGGGAGCTGTTTTTT	CASSRPNTGELFF	NA	TRBV5-6	NA	TRBJ2-2
TGTGCCAGCAGTGTAGCGGGAAAGACCTACGAGCAGTACTTC	CASSVAGKTYEQYF	NA	TRBV28	TRBD2	TRBJ2-7
TGTGCCAGCTGGCGTTGGACAGGGCCGCTCAGCACTGAAGCTTTCTTT	CASWRWTGPLSTEAFF	NA	TRBV6-6	TRBD1	TRBJ1-1
TGTGCCAGCAGTCCCCAGGGAGGGGATGAAAAACTGTTTTTT	CASSPQGGDEKLFF	NA	TRBV28	NA	TRBJ1-4
TGTGCCACCGCCTCTCAAGAACAGGGGAGAGAAGGCTACACCTTC	CATASQEQGREGYTF	few	TRBV28	TRBD1	TRBJ1-2
TGTGCCAGCAGTCCGTTGGACCGTCTGAACACTGAAGCTTTCTTT	CASSPLDRLNTEAFF	once	TRBV27	NA	TRBJ1-1
TGTGCCAGCAGCCAAGATGGACTAGCGGGTGAGCAGTTCTTC	CASSQDGLAGEQFF	NA	TRBV3-1/TRBV3-2	TRBD2	TRBJ2-1
TGTGCCAGCAGGGGCGGGGGGTCGCCCTCCTACGAGCAGTACTTC	CASRGGGSPSYEQYF	NA	TRBV28	TRBD2	TRBJ2-7
TGTGCCAGCAGCCCCTCCCGGGGAGGGACGCAGTATTTT	CASSPSRGGTQYF	NA	TRBV7-2	TRBD2	TRBJ2-3
TGTGCCAGCAGCCTGGGACAGGGAGTGTACGAGCAGTACTTC	CASSLGQGVYEQYF	few	TRBV11-3	TRBD1	TRBJ2-7
TGCGCCAGCTATAGAGCGGACAGGGGAGTAATCGGGGAGCTGTTTTTT	CASYRADRGVIGELFF	NA	TRBV5-1	TRBD1	TRBJ2-2
TGTGCCAGCAGCGAAGACACTAGCAATCAGCCCCAGCATTTT	CASSEDTSNQPQHF	NA	TRBV5-4	NA	TRBJ1-5
TGTGCCAGCAGCACCTACACGGGACAGGGAGGTAACTATGGCTACACCTTC	CASSTYTGQGGNYGYTF	NA	TRBV28	TRBD1	TRBJ1-2